This TCR beta chain was identified during a study of immune characterization of retroperitoneal liposarcoma. The CDR3 is made up of 15 amino acids. Germline V CDR1 and CDR2: SGHTA, FQGNSA. The germline V and J ends were trimmed by 5 bases and 9 bases, with 20 bases remaining between them. TCRdb ran MiXCR on the PCR reads and lists one entry per CDR3 protein. The sample records roughly 10,000 distinct CDR3 sequences, more than 25% being singletons. The source material was tumor tissue. This TCR was recovered from a male donor with retroperitoneal liposarcoma. The chain is built from TRBV7-2 and TRBJ2-1; D call uncertain. The CDR3 region is CASSLPDAVPSEQFF. The CDR3 nucleotides read TGTGCCAGCAGCCTCCCGGACGCGGTCCCGAGTGAGCAGTTCTTC.